These 18 T cell receptor beta chains originate from one sample sequenced in a study of cytomegalovirus exposure and HLA in healthy donors. The PCR was carried out with 60 Vbeta primers and 13 Jbeta primers. The method was immunoSEQ multiplex PCR; TCRdb's version includes in-frame clones alone and lacks a portion of them. The sample has fewer than 95,000 clones. The sequencing input was PBMCs. The receptors were sampled from a woman aged 40 to 50 in good health and CMV-seropositive.

CDR3 sequence: CASNIAGGTDTQYF. The CDR3, as DNA: TGTGCCAGCAATATAGCGGGGGGTACAGATACGCAGTATTTT. The chain employs TRBV27 and TRBJ2-3; TRBD2 agrees at 10 bases. Losses at the gene ends were 7 bases for V and 3 bases for J; bases not matched to a gene: 4. CDR1 is MNHEY and CDR2 is SMNVEV in the germline V gene (reference sequence). The CDR3 has 14 amino acids.

The chain has TRBV9 and TRBJ1-6; no clear D gene. V was clipped by 2 bases and J by 9 bases, with 6 bases between them. Per the germline V gene, CDR1 is SGDLS and CDR2 is YYNGEE. The length of the CDR3 is 12 residues. The CDR3 bases are TGTGCCAGCAGCGTCGATAGTTCACCCCTCCACTTT. Protein product: CASSVDSSPLHF.

The chain couples TRBV4-2 to TRBJ2-7, with D maybe TRBD2 (5 bases). Trimming removed 1 base from V and 10 bases from J, with 14 bases in between. The CDR3 loop spans 13 amino acids. Looked up from germline, CDR1 is LGHNA and CDR2 is YNFKEQ. The CDR3 sequence is CASSQGRIDYQYF. The CDR3 nucleotides read TGTGCCAGCAGCCAAGGCAGAATCGACTACCAGTACTTC.

The rearrangement joins TRBV5-1 to TRBJ2-1, with TRBD1 matching over 10 bases. The CDR3 is 15 residues long. The V gene end was trimmed by 4 bases and the J gene end by 4 bases; junction bases not matched to a gene: 5. Germline V gene sequence: CDR1 SGHRS, CDR2 YFSETQ. In DNA, the CDR3 is TGCGCCAGCAGCCGGACAGGGGGTTATTACAATGAGCAGTTCTTC. Amino acid sequence: CASSRTGGYYNEQFF. Complete variable domain (other parts from reference TRBV5-1 and TRBJ2-1): KAGVTQTPRYLIKTRGQQVTLSCSPISGHRSVSWYQQTPGQGLQFLFEYFSETQRNKGNFPGRFSGRQFSNSRSEMNVSTLELGDSALYLCASSRTGGYYNEQFFGPGTRLTVL.

With respect to this clone: Within the sample, other DNA sequences also encode this same CDR3. The CDR3 DNA reads as TGTGCCAGCAGCGTGGGGGGGGGCTACAATGAGCAGTTCTTC. Translated, it gives CASSVGGGYNEQFF. This sequence joins TRBV9 and TRBJ2-1; 7 bases line up with TRBD2. This CDR3 has 14 amino acids. With 2 bases clipped from V and 3 bases from J, the junction kept 2 bases outside the gene matches. CDR1 and CDR2 from the germline V gene are SGDLS and YYNGEE.

The genes are TRBV15 and TRBJ2-1; D is ambiguous. The CDR3 is 13 residues long. Trimming left V 0 bases short and J 8 bases short, with 8 bases between. Germline loops: CDR1 LNHNV, CDR2 YYDKDF (reference sequence). CDR3 region: CATSRDLADEQFF. The DNA of the CDR3 is TGTGCCACCAGCAGAGATCTGGCCGATGAGCAGTTCTTC.

V gene TRBV29-1 combines with J gene TRBJ1-2; weak D call: TRBD1 (6 bases). V gave up 7 bases and J gave up 5 bases, with 26 bases separating them. Germline lookup yields CDR1 SQVTM and CDR2 ANQGSEA. The CDR3 has 16 amino acids. In nucleotides, the CDR3 is TGCAGCGGGGGCGGGGGGGCTGGGTCCGCTAGGTATGGCTACACCTTC. Residues: CSGGGGAGSARYGYTF.

The CDR3 DNA reads TGTGCTAGTGGACCTGACAGGGGCAATCAGCCCCAGCATTTT. Translated: CASGPDRGNQPQHF. The gene calls are TRBV12-5 and TRBJ1-5; 7 nucleotides line up with TRBD1. V lost 6 bases to trimming and J lost 2 bases; unmatched junction nucleotides: 4. The CDR3 covers 14 residues. Per germline, CDR1 LGHNT and CDR2 FRNRAP.

The chain has TRBV19 and TRBJ1-6; 10 nucleotides align to TRBD1. Looked up from germline, CDR1 is LNHDA and CDR2 is SQIVND (reference sequence). V was clipped by 7 bases and J by 6 bases; unmatched bases: 9. The length of the CDR3 is 16 residues. CDR3 region: CASTSGTGERNSPLHF. The CDR3 DNA follows: TGTGCCAGTACCTCCGGGACAGGGGAACGTAATTCACCCCTCCACTTT.

The chain employs TRBV6-6 and TRBJ1-5; 8 nucleotides match TRBD1. Germline trimming cut 8 bases from V and 7 bases from J; bases unmatched to any gene: 7. Germline CDR1 and CDR2: MNHNY and SVGAGI (reference sequence). The CDR3 runs to 13 residues. The CDR3 sequence is CASLQGARQPQHF. The DNA for the CDR3 is TGTGCCAGCCTCCAGGGGGCACGGCAGCCCCAGCATTTT.

The chain recombines TRBV10-3 with TRBJ1-5; no clear D gene. The length of the CDR3 is 14 residues. V lost 11 bases and J lost 0, with 14 bases in between. CDR1 is ENHRY, CDR2 SYGVKD, per germline. The CDR3 nucleotides read TGTGCCTCCCACCGGGAATATAGCAATCAGCCCCAGCATTTT. Translated, it gives CASHREYSNQPQHF.

The J gene is TRBJ2-1, the V gene TRBV6-4, with 14 nucleotides matching TRBD2. The length of the CDR3 is 15 residues. V was pared by 4 bases and J by 6 bases, with 2 bases of the junction left unmatched. Germline V lookup: CDR1 MRHNA, CDR2 SNTAGT. In DNA, the CDR3 is TGTGCCAGCAGTGCCGGGACTAGCGGGGGCAATGAGCAGTTCTTC. Residues: CASSAGTSGGNEQFF.

This rearrangement joins TRBV6-6 to TRBJ1-5, with 10 positions matching TRBD1. The J segment lost 7 bases and the V segment lost 2 bases, leaving 5 bases of the junction unmatched. CDR1 is MNHNY, CDR2 SVGAGI, per germline (reference sequence). CDR3 length: 15 residues. CDR3 sequence (DNA): TGTGCCAGCAGTTACCTGACAGGGGGCGACCAGCCCCAGCATTTT. Its translation: CASSYLTGGDQPQHF.

CDR3 residues: CASSKRTGRNTGELFF. The CDR3 bases are TGCGCCAGCAGCAAACGGACAGGGAGGAACACCGGGGAGCTGTTTTTT. The chain recombines TRBV5-1 with TRBJ2-2; 8 bases match TRBD1. Germline CDR1 is SGHRS and CDR2 is YFSETQ. The CDR3 is made up of 16 amino acids. J was trimmed by 1 base and V by 4 bases; bases with no gene match: 6.

The chain has TRBV7-3 and TRBJ2-3, with D possibly matching TRBD2 (6 bases). Germline CDR1 is SGHTA and CDR2 is FQGTGA. Between the trimmed V and J ends, which lost 5 bases and 4 bases, there was a span of 13 bases. The CDR3 runs to 14 residues. In DNA, the CDR3 is TGTGCCAGCAGCCTTGGGGGGTTCGCAGATACGCAGTATTTT. Amino acids: CASSLGGFADTQYF. The variable domain in full, completed from reference TRBV7-3 and TRBJ2-3, reads GAGVSQTPSNKVTEKGKYVELRCDPISGHTALYWYRQSLGQGPEFLIYFQGTGAADDSGLPNDRFFAVRPEGSVSTLKIQRTERGDSAVYLCASSLGGFADTQYFGPGTRLTVL.

In regard to this clone: The sample contains more than one DNA sequence encoding this CDR3. For the CDR3, the DNA is TGTGCCAGCAGTTTAGGACAGAACACTGAAGCTTTCTTT. Translated, it gives CASSLGQNTEAFF. J is TRBJ1-1 and V is TRBV27; D possibly corresponds to TRBD1 (5 bases). CDR1 is MNHEY, CDR2 SMNVEV, per germline (reference sequence). CDR3 length: 13 residues. V was cut by 2 bases and J by 1 base, with 5 bases left in between.

The genes are TRBV4-3 and TRBJ2-3, with D perhaps TRBD1 (7 bases). The CDR3 runs 17 residues. The V and J ends lost 0 bases and 5 bases respectively, with 18 bases between them. Germline assignment: CDR1 LGHNA and CDR2 YSLEER. The CDR3 DNA is TGCGCCAGCAGCCAAGATCTCGCAGGGGGGTGGAAAGATACGCAGTATTTT. Translated: CASSQDLAGGWKDTQYF.

V and J are TRBV20-1 and TRBJ1-2; D unclear. Germline CDR1 reads DFQATT; CDR2 reads SNEGSKA (reference sequence). The CDR3 is made up of 11 amino acids. V lost 3 bases and J lost 4, with 6 bases in between. The CDR3 loop reads CSARRAYGYTF. The DNA for the CDR3 is TGCAGTGCTAGGAGGGCCTATGGCTACACCTTC.